This T cell receptor (beta chain) was recorded in a study of blood T cells in healthy people across ages. PCR was performed a second time for roughly 7 to 11 cycles using a sample-barcoded 5' primer and a J-beta primer mix. TCRdb reanalysed the 5' RACE reads using MiXCR and keeps one entry per CDR3 protein. Among more than 800,000 distinct CDR3 sequences listed, more than 25% were seen once. In regard to this clonotype: The junction does not match germline at one end; this may be a read error.

Germline V CDR1 and CDR2: SGHTA, FQGNSA. This CDR3 contains 16 residues. Sequenced: blood. The TCR comes from a woman older than 75 in good health. This chain links TRBV7-2 with TRBJ2-1; D may be TRBD2 (7 bases). Here the CDR3 reads CACSLGGASSYNEQFF. CDR3 bases: TGTGCCTGCAGCTTAGGGGGGGCAAGCTCCTACAATGAGCAGTTCTTC.